One sample yielded the 6 T cell receptor beta chains listed below, sequenced in a study of cytomegalovirus exposure and HLA in healthy donors. A multiplex PCR was run with 60 Vbeta primers and 13 Jbeta primers. Some clones are missing from TCRdb's copy, which holds only in-frame ones; the method was immunoSEQ multiplex PCR. Seen here are about 160,000 clones, roughly 79% observed once, and the top ten hold 0.95% to 1.1%. The sequencing input was PBMCs. The origin of the receptors is a middle-aged woman in good health and CMV-seronegative.

The chain combines TRBV7-2 with TRBJ2-7; tentatively, D is TRBD2 (6 bases). Per germline, CDR1 SGHTA and CDR2 FQGNSA. This CDR3 region has 13 residues. V was pared by 3 bases and J by 3 bases, with 9 bases between. CDR3 loop: CASSFTEGYEQYF. The CDR3 region has the DNA TGTGCCAGCAGCTTCACGGAGGGCTACGAGCAGTACTTC.

The chain joins TRBV18 to TRBJ2-7; 9 bases align to TRBD1. With V trimmed by 3 bases and J by 5 bases, 11 bases remained unmatched. CDR1 is KGHSH, CDR2 LQKENI, per germline. The CDR3 spans 16 residues. CDR3 coding DNA: TGTGCCAGCTCACCCGGATTGGGACAGGGTAGCGACGAGCAGTACTTC. As protein: CASSPGLGQGSDEQYF.

The J gene is TRBJ2-1, the V gene TRBV2; D is unclear. Germline V gene data show CDR1 as SNHLY and CDR2 as FYNNEI. V was pared by 2 bases and J by 0 bases, with 11 bases between. The CDR3 runs to 16 residues. As DNA, the CDR3 is TGTGCCAGCAGTGAATTACAGTCGAGCTCCTACAATGAGCAGTTCTTC. Encoded protein: CASSELQSSSYNEQFF.

V usage is TRBV9 and J usage is TRBJ1-3; TRBD1 is a possible D gene (6 bases). CDR3 length: 14 amino acids. Trimming took off 0 bases at V and 2 bases at J, with 6 bases between the two ends. The germline V gene has CDR1 SGDLS and CDR2 YYNGEE. DNA for the CDR3: TGTGCCAGCAGCGTAGCAGGGGCTGGAAACACCATATATTTT. Translating it yields CASSVAGAGNTIYF.

The table lists this clone with a few counts. The V call is TRBV5-6, the J call TRBJ2-1; 10 nucleotides align to TRBD1. Unmatched junction bases numbered 1, after V lost 2 bases and J lost 2 bases. CDR1 is SGHDT and CDR2 is YYEEEE in the germline V gene. This CDR3 contains 15 residues. Here the CDR3 DNA reads TGTGCCAGCAGCTTTGGACAGGGGGCCTACAATGAGCAGTTCTTC. It translates to CASSFGQGAYNEQFF.

The rearrangement joins TRBV7-9 to TRBJ2-2; 9 bases map to TRBD2. This CDR3 has 14 amino acids. V lost 6 bases, J lost 7 bases, and 6 bases stayed unmatched. The V gene's germline CDR1 is SEHNR and CDR2 FQNEAQ (reference sequence). CDR3 DNA: TGTGCCAGCAGTCTAGCGGGATTGATCGGGGAGCTGTTTTTT. Encoded protein: CASSLAGLIGELFF. The variable domain in full, completed from reference TRBV7-9 and TRBJ2-2, reads DTGVSQNPRHKITKRGQNVTFRCDPISEHNRLYWYRQTLGQGPEFLTYFQNEAQLEKSRLLSDRFSAERPKGSFSTLEIQRTEQGDSAMYLCASSLAGLIGELFFGEGSRLTVL.